This T cell receptor beta chain comes out of a study of blood T cells in healthy people across ages. Germline V gene data show CDR1 as MNHEY and CDR2 as SVGAGI. The CDR3 is 17 residues long. Germline trimming cut 1 base from V and 0 bases from J; bases unmatched to any gene: 2. Individuals who donated were healthy Caucasians from Russia aged roughly 6 to 100. Each donor supplied ten milliliters of peripheral blood. Alongside a J-beta primer mix, a sample-barcoded 5' primer served in a second PCR lasting about 7 to 12 cycles. TCRdb re-called the 5' RACE reads through MiXCR, storing one row per CDR3 protein. The data hold hundreds of thousands of distinct CDR3 sequences, with about 30% observed a single time.

Sequencing was performed on blood. This clonotype originated in a woman of 80 years or more in good health. This sequence joins TRBV6-5 and TRBJ2-3; 12 bases map to TRBD2. CDR3 nucleotides: TGTGCCAGCAGTTACTTTGGACTAGCGGGGAGCACAGATACGCAGTATTTT. Translating it yields CASSYFGLAGSTDTQYF.